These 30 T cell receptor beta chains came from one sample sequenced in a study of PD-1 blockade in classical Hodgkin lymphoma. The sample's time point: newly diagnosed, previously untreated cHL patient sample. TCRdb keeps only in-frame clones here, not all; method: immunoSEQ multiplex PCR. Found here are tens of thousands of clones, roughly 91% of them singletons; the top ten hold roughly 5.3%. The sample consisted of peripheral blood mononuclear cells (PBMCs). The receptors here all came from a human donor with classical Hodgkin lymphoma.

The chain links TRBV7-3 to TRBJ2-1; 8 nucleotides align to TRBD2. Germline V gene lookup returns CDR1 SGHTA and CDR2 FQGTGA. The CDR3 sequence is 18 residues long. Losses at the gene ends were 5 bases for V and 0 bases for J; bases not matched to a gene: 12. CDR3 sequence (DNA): TGTGCCAGCAGCCTACACGGGTTAGCGGGGCTCTCCTACAATGAGCAGTTCTTC. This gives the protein CASSLHGLAGLSYNEQFF.

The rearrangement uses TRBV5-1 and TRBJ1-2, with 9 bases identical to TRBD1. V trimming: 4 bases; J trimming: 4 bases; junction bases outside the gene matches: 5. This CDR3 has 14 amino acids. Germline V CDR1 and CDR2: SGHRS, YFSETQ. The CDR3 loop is CASSDGTGSYGYTF. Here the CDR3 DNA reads TGCGCCAGCAGCGATGGGACAGGGAGCTATGGCTACACCTTC.

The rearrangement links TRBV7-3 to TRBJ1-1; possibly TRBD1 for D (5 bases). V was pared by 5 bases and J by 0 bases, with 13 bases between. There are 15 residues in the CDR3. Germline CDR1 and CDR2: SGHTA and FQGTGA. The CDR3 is CASSKRQGMNTEAFF. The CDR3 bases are TGTGCCAGCAGCAAAAGGCAGGGTATGAACACTGAAGCTTTCTTT.

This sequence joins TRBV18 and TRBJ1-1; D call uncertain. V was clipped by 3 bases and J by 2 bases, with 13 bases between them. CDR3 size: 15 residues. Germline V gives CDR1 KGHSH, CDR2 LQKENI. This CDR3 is CASSPSGSLNTEAFF. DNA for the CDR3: TGTGCCAGCTCACCCTCGGGGAGTCTAAACACTGAAGCTTTCTTT. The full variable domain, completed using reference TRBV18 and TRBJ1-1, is NAGVMQNPRHLVRRRGQEARLRCSPMKGHSHVYWYRQLPEEGLKFMVYLQKENIIDESGMPKERFSAEFPKEGPSILRIQQVVRGDSAAYFCASSPSGSLNTEAFFGQGTRLTVV.

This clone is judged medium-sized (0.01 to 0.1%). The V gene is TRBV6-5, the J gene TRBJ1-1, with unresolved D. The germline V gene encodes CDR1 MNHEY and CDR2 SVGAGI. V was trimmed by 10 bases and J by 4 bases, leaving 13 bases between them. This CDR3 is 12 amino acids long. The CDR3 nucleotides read TGTGCCACAATCGGGAGGAGCACTGAAGCTTTCTTT. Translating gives CATIGRSTEAFF.

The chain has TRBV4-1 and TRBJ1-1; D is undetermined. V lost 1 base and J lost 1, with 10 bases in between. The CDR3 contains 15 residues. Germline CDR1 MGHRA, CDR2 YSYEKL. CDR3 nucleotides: TGCGCCAGCAGCCAAGGGTCAGCAGAGAACACTGAAGCTTTCTTT. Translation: CASSQGSAENTEAFF.

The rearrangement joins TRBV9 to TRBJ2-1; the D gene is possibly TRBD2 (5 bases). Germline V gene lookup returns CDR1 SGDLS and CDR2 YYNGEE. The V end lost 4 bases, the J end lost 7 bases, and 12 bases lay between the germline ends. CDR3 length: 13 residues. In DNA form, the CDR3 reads TGTGCCAGCAGCCCGGGGTCAGTTAATGAGCAGTTCTTC. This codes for CASSPGSVNEQFF.

The CDR3 region has the DNA TGTGCCAGCAGCCAAGTTGGGAACACTGAAGCTTTCTTT. Residues: CASSQVGNTEAFF. The chain joins TRBV4-2 to TRBJ1-1; D call uncertain. The germline CDR1 and CDR2 sequences are LGHNA and YNFKEQ. V was cut by 1 base and J by 1 base, with 4 bases left in between. The CDR3 spans 13 residues.

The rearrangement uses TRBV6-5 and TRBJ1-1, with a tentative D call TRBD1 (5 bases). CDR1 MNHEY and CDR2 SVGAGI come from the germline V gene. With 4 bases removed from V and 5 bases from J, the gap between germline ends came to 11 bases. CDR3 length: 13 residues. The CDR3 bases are TGTGCCAGCAGTTGGGGCGGGGGGACTGAAGCTTTCTTT. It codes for CASSWGGGTEAFF.

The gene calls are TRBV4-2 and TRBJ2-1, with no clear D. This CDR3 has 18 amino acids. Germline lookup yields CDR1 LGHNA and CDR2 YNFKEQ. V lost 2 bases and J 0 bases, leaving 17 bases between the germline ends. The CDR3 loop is CASSQNPLGRDSYNEQFF. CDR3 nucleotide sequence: TGTGCCAGCAGCCAAAATCCCCTTGGCCGAGACTCCTACAATGAGCAGTTCTTC.

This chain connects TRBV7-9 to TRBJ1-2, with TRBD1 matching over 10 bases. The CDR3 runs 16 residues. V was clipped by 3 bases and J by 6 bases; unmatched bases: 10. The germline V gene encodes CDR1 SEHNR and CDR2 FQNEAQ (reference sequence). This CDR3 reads CASSFGRDRGVDGYTF. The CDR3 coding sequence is TGTGCCAGCAGCTTCGGGCGGGACAGGGGAGTGGATGGCTACACCTTC. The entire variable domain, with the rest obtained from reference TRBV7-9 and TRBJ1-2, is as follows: DTGVSQNPRHKITKRGQNVTFRCDPISEHNRLYWYRQTLGQGPEFLTYFQNEAQLEKSRLLSDRFSAERPKGSFSTLEIQRTEQGDSAMYLCASSFGRDRGVDGYTFGSGTRLTVV.

The CDR3 is CASSSRDRGYNEQFF. As DNA, the CDR3 is TGTGCCAGCTCATCCCGGGACAGGGGCTACAATGAGCAGTTCTTC. The genes are TRBV18 and TRBJ2-1; 10 bases map to TRBD1. Germline-derived CDR1 and CDR2 are KGHSH and LQKENI. J was trimmed by 3 bases and V by 5 bases; bases with no gene match: 4. The CDR3 is 15 residues long.

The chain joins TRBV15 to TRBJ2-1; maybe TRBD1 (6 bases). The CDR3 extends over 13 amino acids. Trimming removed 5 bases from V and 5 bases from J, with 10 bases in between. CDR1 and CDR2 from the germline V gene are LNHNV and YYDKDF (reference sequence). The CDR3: CATSQGPNNEQFF. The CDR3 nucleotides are TGTGCCACCAGCCAGGGGCCGAACAATGAGCAGTTCTTC.

The CDR3 is CASSYLEGTNQPQHF. The CDR3, as DNA: TGTGCCAGCTCATATTTGGAGGGGACCAATCAGCCCCAGCATTTT. This chain uses TRBV18 with TRBJ1-5, with a weak D call TRBD1 (5 bases). The CDR3 totals 15 residues. V was trimmed by 5 bases and J by 3 bases, leaving 14 bases between them. The V gene's germline CDR1 is KGHSH and CDR2 LQKENI.

The CDR3 coding sequence is TGTGCCAGCAGTTTATTCGGAGGGGGACAGGGGGCAGGACAGCCCCAGCATTTT. It codes for CASSLFGGGQGAGQPQHF. The rearrangement uses TRBV28 and TRBJ1-5, with 12 bases lining up with TRBD1. Germline V gene sequence: CDR1 MDHEN, CDR2 SYDVKM. This CDR3 is 18 amino acids long. V shed 1 base and J 7 bases; nucleotides not matched to a gene: 11.

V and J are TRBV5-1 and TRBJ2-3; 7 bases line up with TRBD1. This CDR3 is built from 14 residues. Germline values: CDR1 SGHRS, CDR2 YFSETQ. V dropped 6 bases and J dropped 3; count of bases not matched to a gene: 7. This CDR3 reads CASKEGAVTDTQYF. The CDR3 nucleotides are TGCGCCAGCAAAGAGGGGGCCGTAACAGATACGCAGTATTTT.

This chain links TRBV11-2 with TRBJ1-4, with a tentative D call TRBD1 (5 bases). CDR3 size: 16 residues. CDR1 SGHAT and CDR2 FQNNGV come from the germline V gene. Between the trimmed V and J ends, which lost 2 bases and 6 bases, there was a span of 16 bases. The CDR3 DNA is TGTGCCAGCAGCTTAACTGCCGGGGCCAATTATGAAAAACTGTTTTTT. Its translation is CASSLTAGANYEKLFF.

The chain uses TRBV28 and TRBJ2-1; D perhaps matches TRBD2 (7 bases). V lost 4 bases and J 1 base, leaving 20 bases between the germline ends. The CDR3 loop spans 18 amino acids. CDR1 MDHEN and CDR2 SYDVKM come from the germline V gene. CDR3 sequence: CASSWTRGGRESYNEQFF. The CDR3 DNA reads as TGTGCCAGCAGTTGGACTAGGGGGGGGAGGGAATCCTACAATGAGCAGTTCTTC.

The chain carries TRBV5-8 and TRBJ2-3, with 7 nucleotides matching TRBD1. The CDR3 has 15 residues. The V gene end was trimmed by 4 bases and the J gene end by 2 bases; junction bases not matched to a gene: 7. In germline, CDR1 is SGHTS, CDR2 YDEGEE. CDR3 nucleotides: TGTGCCAGCAGCATACAGGGGCCAATCACAGATACGCAGTATTTT. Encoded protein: CASSIQGPITDTQYF.

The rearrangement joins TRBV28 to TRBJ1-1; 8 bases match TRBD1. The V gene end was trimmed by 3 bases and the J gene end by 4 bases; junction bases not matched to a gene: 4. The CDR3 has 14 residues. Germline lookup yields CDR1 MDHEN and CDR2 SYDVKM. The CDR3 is CASSFGQGGTEAFF. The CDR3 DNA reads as TGTGCCAGCAGTTTCGGACAGGGAGGCACTGAAGCTTTCTTT.

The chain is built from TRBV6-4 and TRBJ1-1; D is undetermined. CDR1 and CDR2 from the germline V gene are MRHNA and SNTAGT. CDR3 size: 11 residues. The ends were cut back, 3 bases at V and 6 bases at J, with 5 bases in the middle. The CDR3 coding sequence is TGTGCCAGCAGTGATGGTTCTGAAGCTTTCTTT. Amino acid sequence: CASSDGSEAFF.

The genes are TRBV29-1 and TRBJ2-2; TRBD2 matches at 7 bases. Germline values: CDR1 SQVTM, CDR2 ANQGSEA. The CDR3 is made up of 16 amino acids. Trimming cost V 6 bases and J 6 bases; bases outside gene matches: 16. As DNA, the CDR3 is TGCAGCGTCAAAGGGAGGGGAAATGAAGATCCCGGGGAGCTGTTTTTT. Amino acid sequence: CSVKGRGNEDPGELFF.

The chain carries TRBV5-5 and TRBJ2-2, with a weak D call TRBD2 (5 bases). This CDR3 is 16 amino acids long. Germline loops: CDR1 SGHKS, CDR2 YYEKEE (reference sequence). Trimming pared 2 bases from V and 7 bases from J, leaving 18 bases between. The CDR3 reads CASSFWRIAQDGELFF. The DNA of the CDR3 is TGTGCCAGCAGCTTTTGGAGGATCGCCCAAGACGGGGAGCTGTTTTTT.

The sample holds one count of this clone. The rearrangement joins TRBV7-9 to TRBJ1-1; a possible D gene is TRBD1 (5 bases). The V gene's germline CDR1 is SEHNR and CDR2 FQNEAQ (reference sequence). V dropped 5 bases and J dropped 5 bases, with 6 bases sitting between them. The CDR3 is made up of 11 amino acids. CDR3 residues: CASSRGTEAFF. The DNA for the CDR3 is TGTGCCAGCAGCCGGGGGACTGAAGCTTTCTTT.

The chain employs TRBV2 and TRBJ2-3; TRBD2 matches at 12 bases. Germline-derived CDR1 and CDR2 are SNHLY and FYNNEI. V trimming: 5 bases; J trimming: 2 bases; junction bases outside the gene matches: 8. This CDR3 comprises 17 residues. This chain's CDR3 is CASSLAGGPLNTDTQYF. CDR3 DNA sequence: TGTGCCAGCAGTCTAGCGGGAGGGCCCTTGAACACAGATACGCAGTATTTT.

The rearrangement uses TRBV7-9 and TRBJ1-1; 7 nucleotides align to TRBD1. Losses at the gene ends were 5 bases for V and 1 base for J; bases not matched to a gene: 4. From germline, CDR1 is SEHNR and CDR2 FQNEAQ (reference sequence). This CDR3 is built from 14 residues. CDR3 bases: TGTGCCAGCAGCCCAGGGGGGAGGAACACTGAAGCTTTCTTT. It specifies CASSPGGRNTEAFF.

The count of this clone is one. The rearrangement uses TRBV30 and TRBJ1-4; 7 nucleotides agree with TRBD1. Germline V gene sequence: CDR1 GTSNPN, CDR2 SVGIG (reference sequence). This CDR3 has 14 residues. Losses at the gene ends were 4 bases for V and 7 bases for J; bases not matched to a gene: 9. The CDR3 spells CAWNRDSTSEKLFF. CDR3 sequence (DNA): TGTGCCTGGAATCGGGACAGCACGTCTGAAAAACTGTTTTTT.

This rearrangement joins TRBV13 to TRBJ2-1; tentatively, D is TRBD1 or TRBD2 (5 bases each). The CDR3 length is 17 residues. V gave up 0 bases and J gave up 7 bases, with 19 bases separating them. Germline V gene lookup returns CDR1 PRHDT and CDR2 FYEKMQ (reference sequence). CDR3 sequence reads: CASSLGPGQIVRNEQFF. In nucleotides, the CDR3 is TGTGCCAGCAGCTTAGGCCCGGGGCAGATCGTTCGGAATGAGCAGTTCTTC.

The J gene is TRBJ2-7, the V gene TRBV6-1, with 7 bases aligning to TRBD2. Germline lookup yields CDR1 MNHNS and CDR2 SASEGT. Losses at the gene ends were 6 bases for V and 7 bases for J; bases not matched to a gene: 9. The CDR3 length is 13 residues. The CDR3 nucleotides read TGTGCCAGCAGCTGGGCGGGAGTTTCGGAGCAGTACGTC. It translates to CASSWAGVSEQYV.

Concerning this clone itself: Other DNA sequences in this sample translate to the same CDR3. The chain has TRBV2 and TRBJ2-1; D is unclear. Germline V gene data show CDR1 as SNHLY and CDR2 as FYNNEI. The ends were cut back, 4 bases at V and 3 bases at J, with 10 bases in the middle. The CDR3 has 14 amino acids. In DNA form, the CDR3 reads TGTGCCAGCAGTGCGTCGAGCGTCTACAATGAGCAGTTCTTC. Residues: CASSASSVYNEQFF.